These 31 T cell receptor beta chains were all obtained from the same sample, sequenced in a study of neoadjuvant anti-PD-1 for oral cavity cancer. Some clones are missing from TCRdb's copy, which holds only in-frame ones; the method was immunoSEQ multiplex PCR. The sample comprises 6,000 to 7,500 clones, about 46% of which are singletons, and approximately 26% rests with the top ten. The input for sequencing was tumor tissue, taken before nivolumab (anti-PD-1) treatment. These receptors originate from a person aged 40-85 years with oral cavity squamous cell carcinoma.

The count of this clone is one. The V gene is TRBV30, the J gene TRBJ2-7; TRBD1 aligns across 9 bases. CDR3 length: 18 residues. The V gene end was trimmed by 2 bases and the J gene end by 6 bases; junction bases not matched to a gene: 20. Germline V CDR1 and CDR2: GTSNPN, SVGIG (reference sequence). The DNA for the CDR3 is TGTGCCTGGAGTTATATAAATTCCGTTGTCTTGGACAGGGGCGAGCAGTACTTC. It specifies CAWSYINSVVLDRGEQYF.

This CDR3 reads CASSQGVSLSYEQYF. The CDR3 region has the DNA TGCGCCAGCAGCCAAGGGGTGTCCCTCTCCTACGAGCAGTACTTC. The chain carries TRBV4-3 and TRBJ2-7; D gene unclear. V dropped 1 base and J dropped 0 bases, with 10 bases sitting between them. This CDR3 is built from 15 residues. Germline assignment: CDR1 LGHNA and CDR2 YSLEER.

This clone has a handful of counts. This chain links TRBV7-6 with TRBJ1-6, with D uncertain. Trimming removed 3 bases from V and 7 bases from J, with 4 bases in between. The germline V gene encodes CDR1 SGHVS and CDR2 FNYEAQ. The CDR3 spans 12 residues. Here the CDR3 reads CASSLTNSPLHF. The CDR3 DNA reads as TGTGCCAGCAGCTTGACCAATTCACCCCTCCACTTT.

This clone was counted only a few times. The J gene is TRBJ1-1, the V gene TRBV19, with TRBD1 matching over 8 bases. Per germline, CDR1 LNHDA and CDR2 SQIVND (reference sequence). The CDR3 covers 14 residues. J lost 4 bases, V lost 3 bases, and 4 bases had no gene match. The chain's CDR3 is CASSIGGQGTEAFF. The DNA for the CDR3 is TGTGCCAGTAGTATTGGAGGACAGGGCACTGAAGCTTTCTTT.

This rearrangement joins TRBV5-5 to TRBJ2-7, with TRBD2 matching 9 bases. V trimming: 3 bases; J trimming: 2 bases; junction bases outside the gene matches: 6. Per germline, CDR1 SGHKS and CDR2 YYEKEE (reference sequence). The CDR3 runs 15 residues. CDR3 DNA: TGTGCCAGCAGCTCAACCAGCGGGGGGACCTACGAGCAGTACTTC. Residues: CASSSTSGGTYEQYF.

The chain employs TRBV5-6 and TRBJ1-1; possibly TRBD1 for D (6 bases). Trimming shortened V by 0 bases and J by 3 bases, and 9 bases separated the two germline ends. This CDR3 has 14 amino acids. Germline loops: CDR1 SGHDT, CDR2 YYEEEE. The CDR3 loop is CASSLEGVYTEAFF. CDR3 sequence (DNA): TGTGCCAGCAGCTTGGAGGGGGTTTACACTGAAGCTTTCTTT.

This chain uses TRBV28 with TRBJ2-7; D call uncertain. Per germline, CDR1 MDHEN and CDR2 SYDVKM. The length of the CDR3 is 13 residues. Trimming shortened V by 2 bases and J by 7 bases, and 12 bases separated the two germline ends. The chain's CDR3 is CASSLGSSPEQYF. The DNA for the CDR3 is TGTGCCAGCAGTTTAGGGTCTTCTCCGGAGCAGTACTTC.

This clone is medium-sized by share. The chain recombines TRBV2 with TRBJ2-6; no clear D. CDR3 length: 15 residues. The V and J ends lost 2 bases and 6 bases respectively, with 11 bases between them. Germline V gene sequence: CDR1 SNHLY, CDR2 FYNNEI. CDR3 region: CASSEIRSLANVLTF. DNA of the CDR3: TGTGCCAGCAGTGAAATCCGAAGTTTGGCCAACGTCCTGACTTTC.

In its sample, this clone was seen once. The chain uses TRBV4-3 and TRBJ2-7; D uncertain. CDR3 length equals 14 residues. The ends were cut back, 1 base at V and 3 bases at J, with 10 bases in the middle. Germline loops: CDR1 LGHNA, CDR2 YSLEER. Here the CDR3 reads CASSQGSRNYEQYF. The DNA of the CDR3 is TGCGCCAGCAGCCAAGGATCCAGGAACTACGAGCAGTACTTC.

DNA of the CDR3: TGTGCCAGCAGCTTAGAGGGCGGATACTCTGGAAACACCATATATTTT. This encodes CASSLEGGYSGNTIYF. The J gene is TRBJ1-3, the V gene TRBV7-2; no clear D. The V end lost 1 base, the J end lost 0 bases, and 10 bases lay between the germline ends. This CDR3 has 16 residues. Germline V gives CDR1 SGHTA, CDR2 FQGNSA.

This clone was observed a handful of times. This chain joins TRBV5-4 and TRBJ1-1; D unresolved. The CDR3 length is 16 residues. V lost 0 bases, J lost 4 bases, and 16 bases lay in between. Germline V CDR1 and CDR2: SGHNT, YYREEE (reference sequence). CDR3 nucleotide sequence: TGTGCCAGCAGCTTGGGAGCGGTGGGCTCGGTCACTGAAGCTTTCTTT. Protein: CASSLGAVGSVTEAFF.

This clone occurred a few times. The chain links TRBV5-1 to TRBJ1-1, with 7 bases identical to TRBD1. This CDR3 comprises 12 residues. The germline CDR1 and CDR2 sequences are SGHRS and YFSETQ. V lost 4 bases to trimming and J lost 7 bases; unmatched junction nucleotides: 4. The CDR3 DNA sequence: TGCGCCAGCAGCCCCCGACAGGGTGAAGCTTTCTTT. Translated, it gives CASSPRQGEAFF.

The gene calls are TRBV5-1 and TRBJ1-1; D ambiguous. Per germline, CDR1 SGHRS and CDR2 YFSETQ. V was shortened by 2 bases and J by 2 bases, with 7 bases between the two germline ends. CDR3 length: 13 residues. The CDR3 is CASSLGFNTEAFF. CDR3 coding DNA: TGCGCCAGCAGCTTAGGGTTTAACACTGAAGCTTTCTTT.

About this clone: Mismatch with germline at one junction end may stem from a read error. The rearrangement joins TRBV5-5 to TRBJ1-2; 7 nucleotides match TRBD1. This CDR3 spans 15 amino acids. Per the germline V gene, CDR1 is SGHKS and CDR2 is YYEKEE (reference sequence). CDR3 nucleotide sequence: TGCGCCAGCAGCCAAGATCCCGACAGGGTCTATGGCTACACCTTC. Translation gives CASSQDPDRVYGYTF.

The chain recombines TRBV5-6 with TRBJ1-1; no reliable D call. The CDR3 extends over 12 amino acids. Trimming stripped 1 base from V and 7 bases from J, with 8 bases between. Germline CDR1 SGHDT, CDR2 YYEEEE. The CDR3 bases are TGTGCCAGCAGCTTGAAGGAGGGTGAAGCTTTCTTT. Its translation: CASSLKEGEAFF.

This rearrangement joins TRBV7-2 to TRBJ2-4; TRBD2 is a possible D gene (5 bases). CDR1 is SGHTA, CDR2 FQGNSA, per germline. V dropped 9 bases and J dropped 2 bases, with 11 bases sitting between them. This CDR3 comprises 13 residues. CDR3 in amino acids: CASSRETKNIQYF. DNA of the CDR3: TGTGCCAGTTCGAGGGAGACCAAAAACATTCAGTACTTC.

This clone was seen a few times. The gene calls are TRBV7-9 and TRBJ1-4; 8 bases map to TRBD1. With 1 base clipped from V and 5 bases from J, the junction kept 3 bases outside the gene matches. The CDR3 is 15 amino acids. CDR1 is SEHNR and CDR2 is FQNEAQ in the germline V gene (reference sequence). Here the CDR3 reads CASSLGTGSNEKLFF. In nucleotides, the CDR3 is TGTGCCAGCAGCTTAGGGACAGGGTCCAATGAAAAACTGTTTTTT.

The chain carries TRBV6-6 and TRBJ2-2; D remains unclear. Germline CDR1 MNHNY, CDR2 SVGAGI (reference sequence). The V gene lost 5 bases and the J gene lost 5 bases, with 15 bases spanning the gap. This CDR3 is built from 15 residues. CDR3 nucleotide sequence: TGTGCCAGCAGTCCCCCCCAGGCCTTAACCGGGGAGCTGTTTTTT. This translates into CASSPPQALTGELFF.

The chain combines TRBV10-2 with TRBJ2-1; 9 bases agree with TRBD2. Germline V gene sequence: CDR1 WSHSY, CDR2 SAAADI. J was trimmed by 4 bases and V by 0 bases; bases with no gene match: 7. This CDR3 is built from 17 residues. For the CDR3, the DNA is TGCGCCAGCAGTGAGTCGGCGGGGGGGACCCCATACAATGAGCAGTTCTTC. This gives the protein CASSESAGGTPYNEQFF.

This clone was counted a few times. The V call is TRBV6-6, the J call TRBJ1-4, with D possibly TRBD1 on 5 matching bases. Looked up from germline, CDR1 is MNHNY and CDR2 is SVGAGI (reference sequence). This CDR3 comprises 15 residues. V was trimmed by 5 bases and J by 8 bases, leaving 18 bases between them. DNA for the CDR3: TGTGCCAGCAGTCAGACGGGACGGTCTGGGGAAAAACTGTTTTTT. Its protein product is CASSQTGRSGEKLFF.

This clone has more than one count but fewer than ten. The rearrangement uses TRBV7-9 and TRBJ2-7, with no clear D. Germline CDR1 is SEHNR and CDR2 is FQNEAQ (reference sequence). The CDR3 is 16 residues long. Trimming took off 1 base at V and 0 bases at J, with 13 bases between the two ends. The CDR3 protein is CASSLDTRHVSYEQYF. The CDR3 coding sequence is TGTGCCAGCAGCTTAGATACTCGACACGTCTCCTACGAGCAGTACTTC.

This clone was seen a handful of times. This chain links TRBV11-2 with TRBJ2-1; either TRBD1 or TRBD2 may fit D (6 bases each). The CDR3 totals 15 residues. Trimming took 7 bases from V and 9 from J, leaving 22 bases between them. Germline V gives CDR1 SGHAT, CDR2 FQNNGV. CDR3 amino acids: CASMTQRRGRSEQFF. CDR3 DNA sequence: TGTGCCAGCATGACCCAGCGAAGGGGGAGGAGTGAGCAGTTCTTC.

The rearrangement links TRBV5-1 to TRBJ2-6; D is perhaps TRBD2 (6 bases). The V gene's germline CDR1 is SGHRS and CDR2 YFSETQ. This CDR3 comprises 17 residues. The ends were cut back, 4 bases at V and 0 bases at J, with 14 bases in the middle. The CDR3 DNA follows: TGCGCCAGCAGCGTCTCCGGGACTGGCTCTGGGGCCAACGTCCTGACTTTC. Encoded protein: CASSVSGTGSGANVLTF.

The rearrangement uses TRBV5-1 and TRBJ2-7; TRBD1 aligns across 9 bases. V shed 0 bases and J 11 bases; nucleotides not matched to a gene: 6. Germline CDR1 is SGHRS and CDR2 is YFSETQ. CDR3 length: 13 residues. CDR3 in amino acids: CASSLEDRGKKYF. CDR3 nucleotides: TGCGCCAGCAGCTTGGAGGACAGGGGAAAGAAGTACTTC. Together with reference TRBV5-1 and TRBJ2-7, the CDR3 gives the full variable domain: KAGVTQTPRYLIKTRGQQVTLSCSPISGHRSVSWYQQTPGQGLQFLFEYFSETQRNKGNFPGRFSGRQFSNSRSEMNVSTLELGDSALYLCASSLEDRGKKYFGPGTRLTVT.

In this sample, this clone turned up a few times. The rearrangement uses TRBV28 and TRBJ1-2, with 8 bases aligning to TRBD1. This CDR3 is built from 14 residues. From germline, CDR1 is MDHEN and CDR2 SYDVKM. V dropped 3 bases and J dropped 7; count of bases not matched to a gene: 7. The CDR3 DNA sequence: TGTGCCAGCAGTTTCCCCGGACAGGGTTTTGGCTACACCTTC. Translation: CASSFPGQGFGYTF.

This chain uses TRBV6-1 with TRBJ1-1; possible D gene TRBD1, 5 bases. This CDR3 is 16 amino acids long. CDR1 is MNHNS, CDR2 SASEGT, per germline. Trimming took 0 bases from V and 3 from J, leaving 14 bases between them. CDR3 sequence: CASSEALGQPYTEAFF. In DNA, the CDR3 is TGTGCCAGCAGTGAAGCGCTTGGACAACCTTACACTGAAGCTTTCTTT.

This clone is medium-sized (0.01 to 0.1%) within its sample. Other DNA sequences from this sample encode an identical CDR3 as well. The chain employs TRBV5-4 and TRBJ2-1; D remains ambiguous. Germline V gene sequence: CDR1 SGHNT, CDR2 YYREEE (reference sequence). V was pared by 0 bases and J by 5 bases, with 6 bases between. This CDR3 contains 13 residues. CDR3 DNA sequence: TGTGCCAGCAGCTTGGGGGAAAACAATGAGCAGTTCTTC. Its protein product is CASSLGENNEQFF.

CDR3 nucleotide sequence: TGTGCCAGTAGTATTGAACAGGGGGCTAGCAATCAGCCCCAGCATTTT. It codes for CASSIEQGASNQPQHF. This chain uses TRBV19 with TRBJ1-5; 9 bases fit TRBD1. The CDR3 loop spans 16 amino acids. CDR1 and CDR2 (germline): LNHDA, SQIVND (reference sequence). J was trimmed by 0 bases and V by 3 bases; bases with no gene match: 3.

This clone was seen a single time. The chain joins TRBV6-1 to TRBJ1-1; a weak D match, TRBD1 (5 bases). Germline CDR1 reads MNHNS; CDR2 reads SASEGT. The V and J ends lost 4 bases and 3 bases respectively, with 9 bases between them. The CDR3 is 13 amino acids. The CDR3 sequence is CASSARGDTEAFF. The CDR3, as DNA: TGTGCCAGCAGTGCACGGGGGGACACTGAAGCTTTCTTT.

The genes are TRBV4-1 and TRBJ2-3; weak D call: TRBD1 (8 bases). This CDR3 contains 16 residues. With 1 base removed from V and 6 bases from J, the gap between germline ends came to 17 bases. The germline V gene encodes CDR1 MGHRA and CDR2 YSYEKL. The CDR3 here is CASSQGSRGRGDTQYF. The CDR3 DNA follows: TGCGCCAGCAGCCAAGGTTCCAGGGGGCGGGGGGATACGCAGTATTTT.

The chain uses TRBV10-3 and TRBJ1-4, with 12 bases fitting TRBD1. The V gene's germline CDR1 is ENHRY and CDR2 SYGVKD. V trimming: 4 bases; J trimming: 3 bases; junction bases outside the gene matches: 9. The CDR3 loop spans 18 amino acids. CDR3 in amino acids: CAISVPGTGGEANEKLFF. CDR3 coding DNA: TGTGCCATCAGTGTGCCCGGGACAGGGGGCGAGGCTAATGAAAAACTGTTTTTT.